The entry below describes one T cell receptor (beta chain). Its matching antigen is unknown. The data are from a study of human thymus T cells. Notes on the study in general: In thymic and blood repertoires alike, V and J usage looked biased. Related work showed strongly overlapping thymic repertoires across unrelated individuals.

During corrective heart surgery, resections were taken, and the thymus tissue came from them. Donors consisted of healthy Finnish infants (having corrective surgery for congenital heart defects). V lost 4 bases, J lost 3 bases, and 10 bases stayed unmatched. Per germline, CDR1 MNHEY and CDR2 SMNVEV (reference sequence). This CDR3 is 16 amino acids long. Using immunoSEQ multiplex PCR, the repertoire was profiled, and TCRdb retains in-frame clones only, with some absent. Altogether tens of thousands of clones are present, nearly 98% being singletons, with the ten largest covering just over 0.03%. This clonotype was obtained from a boy under two years old with a congenital heart defect but otherwise immunologically healthy. Sample: thymus tissue. The gene calls are TRBV27 and TRBJ2-7; 9 nucleotides line up with TRBD1. DNA for the CDR3: TGTGCCAGCAGTTCCCACGGGACAGGGCTCTACTACGAGCAGTACTTC. As protein: CASSSHGTGLYYEQYF.